Each of the 27 T cell receptor beta chains below was sequenced from the same sample in a study of cytomegalovirus exposure and HLA in healthy donors. This PCR relied on a set of 60 Vbeta primers and 13 Jbeta primers. This table comes from immunoSEQ multiplex PCR, and its TCRdb copy is limited to in-frame clones, with some not included. Counted here are about 85,000 clones, 67% occurring once; the ten biggest clones make up under 2.5%. The material sequenced was PBMCs. The source of these receptors is a man aged 30-40 years in good health and CMV-seronegative.

J is TRBJ2-2 and V is TRBV5-4; possible D gene TRBD1, 6 bases. The V end was cut by 0 bases, the J end by 3 bases, with 9 bases between. This CDR3 is built from 15 residues. From germline, CDR1 is SGHNT and CDR2 YYREEE (reference sequence). CDR3: CASSLADRYTGELFF. The DNA for the CDR3 is TGTGCCAGCAGCTTGGCGGACAGATACACCGGGGAGCTGTTTTTT.

The V gene is TRBV19, the J gene TRBJ2-7; 8 bases map to TRBD1. The germline V gene has CDR1 LNHDA and CDR2 SQIVND (reference sequence). The CDR3 is 15 residues long. The V segment lost 1 base and the J segment 3 bases; nucleotides outside the gene matches: 5. The chain's CDR3 is CASSIGAGGVYEQYF. The CDR3 bases are TGTGCCAGTAGTATAGGAGCAGGGGGCGTCTACGAGCAGTACTTC. The complete variable domain, with remaining parts taken from reference TRBV19 and TRBJ2-7, reads DGGITQSPKYLFRKEGQNVTLSCEQNLNHDAMYWYRQDPGQGLRLIYYSQIVNDFQKGDIAEGYSVSREKKESFPLTVTSAQKNPTAFYLCASSIGAGGVYEQYFGPGTRLTVT.

This clone is a singleton in its sample. The V gene is TRBV5-1, the J gene TRBJ2-7; D may be TRBD1 (6 bases). In germline, CDR1 is SGHRS, CDR2 YFSETQ. The CDR3 is made up of 14 amino acids. V was cut by 9 bases and J by 4 bases, with 20 bases left in between. The CDR3 protein is CATAQGQLSYEQYF. For the CDR3, the DNA is TGCGCCACCGCCCAAGGACAGCTAAGTTACGAGCAGTACTTC.

The chain couples TRBV5-8 to TRBJ1-2; 7 bases agree with TRBD1. J was trimmed by 5 bases and V by 7 bases; bases with no gene match: 11. The CDR3 contains 14 residues. Looked up from germline, CDR1 is SGHTS and CDR2 is YDEGEE. The CDR3, as DNA: TGTGCCAGCGCATCGCGGACAGGAATATATGGCTACACCTTC. The encoded protein is CASASRTGIYGYTF.

The chain has TRBV30 and TRBJ2-1; D is undetermined. V gave up 3 bases and J gave up 0 bases, with 15 bases separating them. CDR3 size: 16 residues. Germline lookup yields CDR1 GTSNPN and CDR2 SVGIG (reference sequence). This chain's CDR3 is CAWSARTPGSYNEQFF. Written as DNA, the CDR3 is TGTGCCTGGAGCGCACGCACACCAGGCTCCTACAATGAGCAGTTCTTC.

The chain uses TRBV4-3 and TRBJ2-3; D gene unclear. Germline values: CDR1 LGHNA, CDR2 YSLEER. V lost 3 bases and J lost 0, with 7 bases in between. This CDR3 comprises 14 residues. In nucleotides, the CDR3 is TGCGCCAGCAGCCACACTTTTAGCACAGATACGCAGTATTTT. This gives the protein CASSHTFSTDTQYF.

The chain employs TRBV19 and TRBJ1-1; D is unresolved. Germline loops: CDR1 LNHDA, CDR2 SQIVND (reference sequence). Trimming removed 7 bases at V and 1 base at J, with 10 bases between. This CDR3 comprises 13 residues. For the CDR3, the DNA is TGTGCCAGTATAGGAGATAAGAACACTGAAGCTTTCTTT. Its translation is CASIGDKNTEAFF.

This clone was counted only a few times. The sample holds other DNA sequences that translate to the same CDR3. V gene TRBV6-1 combines with J gene TRBJ2-5, with 12 bases fitting TRBD2. V trimming: 2 bases; J trimming: 2 bases; junction bases outside the gene matches: 0. Germline CDR1 reads MNHNS; CDR2 reads SASEGT. The CDR3 is 15 amino acids. The CDR3 protein is CASSELAGGQETQYF. The CDR3, as DNA: TGTGCCAGCAGTGAACTAGCGGGAGGGCAAGAGACCCAGTACTTC.

The chain uses TRBV29-1 and TRBJ2-7; no clear D gene. Germline-derived CDR1 and CDR2 are SQVTM and ANQGSEA. CDR3 length: 11 residues. Deletions cut 4 bases from V and 5 bases from J, with 9 bases between. The CDR3 region has the DNA TGCAGCGTTGGATGGGCAGACGAGCAGTACTTC. This encodes CSVGWADEQYF.

This chain uses TRBV5-8 with TRBJ2-5; D is unresolved. V was trimmed by 2 bases and J by 5 bases, leaving 7 bases between them. The CDR3 consists of 12 residues. Germline V gene data show CDR1 as SGHTS and CDR2 as YDEGEE. The CDR3, as DNA: TGTGCCAGCAGCTTAGTAGCCGAGACCCAGTACTTC. This translates into CASSLVAETQYF.

Turning to this clone: The junction shows a germline mismatch at one end, possibly a read error. The genes are TRBV7-9 and TRBJ2-2, with D unclear. Looked up from germline, CDR1 is SEHNR and CDR2 is FQNEAQ (reference sequence). This CDR3 contains 12 residues. The CDR3 nucleotides are TGTTCCAGCAGCCCTAGCACCGGGGAGCTGTTTTTT. Translating gives CSSSPSTGELFF.

The V and J genes are TRBV9 and TRBJ2-7; maybe TRBD2 (6 bases). Per germline, CDR1 SGDLS and CDR2 YYNGEE. V shed 2 bases and J shed 3 bases, with 12 bases lying between them. The CDR3 has 14 amino acids. The DNA for the CDR3 is TGTGCCAGCAGCGTCCAGGGAGGCAACTACGAGCAGTACTTC. It translates to CASSVQGGNYEQYF.

This clone has just a few counts. The CDR3 nucleotides read TGTGCCAGCAGCTGGGACAGGGGGCCTTACGAGCAGTACTTC. Protein product: CASSWDRGPYEQYF. The chain is built from TRBV7-2 and TRBJ2-7; 12 bases are a match to TRBD1. The CDR3 spans 14 residues. Germline V gene sequence: CDR1 SGHTA, CDR2 FQGNSA. The ends lost 4 bases at V and 4 bases at J; junction bases unmatched: 2.

The rearrangement links TRBV4-2 to TRBJ1-6, with 7 bases that match TRBD1. The CDR3 runs to 17 residues. The germline CDR1 and CDR2 sequences are LGHNA and YNFKEQ. With 0 bases clipped from V and 3 bases from J, the junction kept 5 bases outside the gene matches. DNA of the CDR3: TGTGCCAGCAGCCAAGATACAGGGGCGGGCTATAATTCACCCCTCCACTTT. It yields the protein CASSQDTGAGYNSPLHF.

This clone has just a few counts. The genes are TRBV7-9 and TRBJ1-4; possible D gene TRBD1, 6 bases. CDR3 length: 16 amino acids. Germline lookup yields CDR1 SEHNR and CDR2 FQNEAQ (reference sequence). V was cut by 1 base and J by 0 bases, with 9 bases left in between. CDR3 in amino acids: CASSLVGGTTNEKLFF. The CDR3 nucleotides read TGTGCCAGCAGCTTAGTAGGGGGAACAACTAATGAAAAACTGTTTTTT.

CDR3 sequence reads: CASSPGTVSYEQYF. CDR3 nucleotides: TGTGCCAGCAGCCCGGGGACAGTCTCCTACGAGCAGTACTTC. The chain carries TRBV7-9 and TRBJ2-7; TRBD1 aligns across 7 bases. The germline gives CDR1 SEHNR, CDR2 FQNEAQ (reference sequence). V was clipped by 5 bases and J by 0 bases; unmatched bases: 4. The CDR3 runs to 14 residues.

The J gene is TRBJ2-1, the V gene TRBV7-3; 12 bases map to TRBD2. The CDR3 loop spans 16 amino acids. J gave up 4 bases and V 2 bases, and 3 bases lay outside the gene matches. The germline CDR1 and CDR2 sequences are SGHTA and FQGTGA. In DNA, the CDR3 is TGTGCCAGCAGCTTAGAGGGACTAGCGGGTTACAATGAGCAGTTCTTC. Its translation: CASSLEGLAGYNEQFF.

The rearrangement uses TRBV5-4 and TRBJ1-1, with unresolved D. The V gene's germline CDR1 is SGHNT and CDR2 YYREEE (reference sequence). The CDR3 loop spans 14 amino acids. The ends were cut back, 3 bases at V and 0 bases at J, with 9 bases in the middle. CDR3: CASSSKRMNTEAFF. The CDR3 nucleotides are TGTGCCAGCAGCTCTAAGAGAATGAACACTGAAGCTTTCTTT. The full variable domain, completed using reference TRBV5-4 and TRBJ1-1, is ETGVTQSPTHLIKTRGQQVTLRCSSQSGHNTVSWYQQALGQGPQFIFQYYREEENGRGNFPPRFSGLQFPNYSSELNVNALELDDSALYLCASSSKRMNTEAFFGQGTRLTVV.

This clone came up a few times. The chain employs TRBV9 and TRBJ2-3, with 11 positions matching TRBD2. The J segment lost 3 bases and the V segment lost 6 bases, leaving 9 bases of the junction unmatched. CDR3 size: 16 residues. Per the germline V gene, CDR1 is SGDLS and CDR2 is YYNGEE. The CDR3 reads CASMPGLAEGTDTQYF. The CDR3 coding sequence is TGTGCCAGCATGCCGGGACTAGCGGAGGGTACAGATACGCAGTATTTT.

This clone has more than one count but fewer than ten. This chain joins TRBV7-3 and TRBJ2-3, with a possible D match to TRBD2 (6 bases). V lost 0 bases, J lost 0 bases, and 7 bases lay in between. The CDR3 is made up of 15 amino acids. Germline V CDR1 and CDR2: SGHTA, FQGTGA. CDR3 nucleotides: TGTGCCAGCAGCTTAACGCGGGATAGCACAGATACGCAGTATTTT. Protein product: CASSLTRDSTDTQYF.

J is TRBJ2-2 and V is TRBV27; 7 nucleotides line up with TRBD2. Trimming took 5 bases from V and 8 from J; bases not matched to a gene: 11. CDR1 is MNHEY, CDR2 SMNVEV, per germline (reference sequence). There are 15 residues in the CDR3. The CDR3 spells CASSRWEGLRGELFF. The CDR3 DNA follows: TGTGCCAGCAGTAGGTGGGAGGGCCTAAGGGGGGAGCTGTTTTTT.

The chain employs TRBV30 and TRBJ1-5; TRBD1 aligns across 7 bases. V lost 2 bases and J lost 7; bases outside the gene matches: 8. CDR3 length: 14 residues. Germline V gene data show CDR1 as GTSNPN and CDR2 as SVGIG (reference sequence). As DNA, the CDR3 is TGTGCCTGGAGTTTGGCAGGGGGTCGGCAGCCCCAGCATTTT. Translated, it gives CAWSLAGGRQPQHF. Variable domain in full (rest from reference TRBV30 and TRBJ1-5): SQTIHQWPATLVQPVGSPLSLECTVEGTSNPNLYWYRQAAGRGLQLLFYSVGIGQISSEVPQNLSASRPQDRQFILSSKKLLLSDSGFYLCAWSLAGGRQPQHFGDGTRLSIL.

This chain uses TRBV7-3 with TRBJ2-3; 12 bases agree with TRBD2. Germline assignment: CDR1 SGHTA and CDR2 FQGTGA. The V and J ends lost 5 bases and 4 bases, in that order; junction bases with no gene match: 7. This CDR3 has 16 residues. The CDR3 sequence is CASSPLAGGSSDTQYF. The CDR3 nucleotides are TGTGCCAGCAGCCCTCTAGCGGGAGGGTCCTCAGATACGCAGTATTTT.

The chain couples TRBV7-2 to TRBJ1-2, with D uncertain. The germline CDR1 and CDR2 sequences are SGHTA and FQGNSA. With 5 bases removed from V and 4 bases from J, the gap between germline ends came to 17 bases. The CDR3 spans 15 residues. This chain's CDR3 is CASSQEGSLGYGYTF. For the CDR3, the DNA is TGTGCCAGCAGCCAGGAGGGCTCTTTAGGCTATGGCTACACCTTC. Filled out from reference TRBV7-2 and TRBJ1-2, the complete variable domain reads GAGVSQSPSNKVTEKGKDVELRCDPISGHTALYWYRQSLGQGLEFLIYFQGNSAPDKSGLPSDRFSAERTGGSVSTLTIQRTQQEDSAVYLCASSQEGSLGYGYTFGSGTRLTVV.

The CDR3 loop reads CASRRQVQETQYF. For the CDR3, the DNA is TGTGCCAGCCGGCGACAGGTTCAAGAGACCCAGTACTTC. The rearrangement uses TRBV6-5 and TRBJ2-5; a weak D match, TRBD1 (6 bases). The CDR3 runs to 13 residues. V lost 8 bases and J lost 2, with 12 bases in between. Germline-derived CDR1 and CDR2 are MNHEY and SVGAGI.

The rearrangement joins TRBV29-1 to TRBJ1-2, with D possibly being TRBD1 (5 bases). Germline V gene data show CDR1 as SQVTM and CDR2 as ANQGSEA. The length of the CDR3 is 13 residues. V dropped 4 bases and J dropped 7 bases, with 16 bases sitting between them. CDR3 coding DNA: TGCAGCGTTGTGGGGGGATCAGTTGGTGGCTACACCTTC. Protein product: CSVVGGSVGGYTF.

J is TRBJ2-2 and V is TRBV6-4; 10 bases align to TRBD2. With 0 bases clipped from V and 1 base from J, the junction kept 8 bases outside the gene matches. This CDR3 is built from 19 residues. Germline CDR1 reads MRHNA; CDR2 reads SNTAGT. CDR3 nucleotide sequence: TGTGCCAGCAGTGACTCTCTAGCGGGAGTATTTGGGAACACCGGGGAGCTGTTTTTT. Translating it yields CASSDSLAGVFGNTGELFF.